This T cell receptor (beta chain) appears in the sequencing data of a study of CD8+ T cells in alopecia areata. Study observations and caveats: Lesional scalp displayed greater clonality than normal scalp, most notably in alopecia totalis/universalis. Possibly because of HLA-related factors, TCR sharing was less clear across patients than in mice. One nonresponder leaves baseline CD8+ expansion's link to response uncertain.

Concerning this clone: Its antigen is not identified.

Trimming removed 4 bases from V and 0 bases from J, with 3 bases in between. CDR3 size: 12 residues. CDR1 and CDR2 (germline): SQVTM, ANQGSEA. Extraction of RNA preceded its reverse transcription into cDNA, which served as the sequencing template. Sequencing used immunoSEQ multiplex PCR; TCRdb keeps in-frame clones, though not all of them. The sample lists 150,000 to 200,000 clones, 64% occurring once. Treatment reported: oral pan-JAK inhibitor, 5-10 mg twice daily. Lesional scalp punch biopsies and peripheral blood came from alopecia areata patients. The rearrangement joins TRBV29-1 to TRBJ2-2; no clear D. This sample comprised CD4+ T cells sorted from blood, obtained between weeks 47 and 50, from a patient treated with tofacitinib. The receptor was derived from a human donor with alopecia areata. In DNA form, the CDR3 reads TGCAGCGTTGCTGCGAACACCGGGGAGCTGTTTTTT. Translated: CSVAANTGELFF.